This entry lists 15 T cell receptor beta chains sequenced from one sample in a study of cytomegalovirus exposure and HLA in healthy donors. With 60 Vbeta and 13 Jbeta primers, the PCR was carried out. Sequencing was performed with immunoSEQ multiplex PCR; in TCRdb, only in-frame clones are kept and a portion is missing. The sample shows 130,000 to 150,000 clones, 60% to 85% of them seen only once. The sequenced sample consisted of PBMCs. The receptor source for this set is a male donor in good health and CMV-seronegative.

The chain uses TRBV13 and TRBJ2-1; 8 bases agree with TRBD2. CDR1 and CDR2 from the germline V gene are PRHDT and FYEKMQ (reference sequence). V gave up 5 bases and J gave up 4 bases; unmatched junction bases: 7. The CDR3 has 15 amino acids. CDR3 amino acids: CASSPLAGGYNEQFF. The CDR3 DNA sequence: TGTGCCAGCAGCCCCCTCGCGGGAGGTTACAATGAGCAGTTCTTC.

The chain joins TRBV25-1 to TRBJ2-1; D may be TRBD2 (5 bases). V was pared by 10 bases and J by 8 bases, with 24 bases between. This CDR3 contains 15 residues. Germline values: CDR1 MGHDK, CDR2 SYGVNS. CDR3: CATSKADGVQHEQFF. The DNA for the CDR3 is TGTGCCACCTCAAAAGCGGATGGGGTACAACATGAGCAGTTCTTC.

This clone has a handful of counts. This chain uses TRBV5-4 with TRBJ2-7; D may be TRBD2 (5 bases). The CDR3 consists of 14 residues. The germline V gene has CDR1 SGHNT and CDR2 YYREEE (reference sequence). V was trimmed by 1 base and J by 2 bases, leaving 10 bases between them. CDR3 loop: CASSLYSVAYEQYF. The CDR3 nucleotides read TGTGCCAGCAGCTTGTATAGCGTCGCCTACGAGCAGTACTTC.

The chain recombines TRBV7-8 with TRBJ1-1; tentatively, D is TRBD1 (5 bases). CDR1 is SGHVS, CDR2 FQNEAQ, per germline. The CDR3 totals 13 residues. Trimming removed 5 bases from V and 10 bases from J, with 17 bases in between. The CDR3, as DNA: TGTGCCAGCAGCACCCGGGGGGGGGTGGTAGCTTTCTTT. This codes for CASSTRGGVVAFF.

The chain joins TRBV5-4 to TRBJ2-5; possibly TRBD2 for D (6 bases). The CDR3 totals 14 residues. In germline, CDR1 is SGHNT, CDR2 YYREEE (reference sequence). V was clipped by 5 bases and J by 7 bases, with 18 bases between them. The DNA for the CDR3 is TGTGCCAGCAGATCATCGGGGGACTCGGGGACCCAGTACTTC. As protein: CASRSSGDSGTQYF.

This chain connects TRBV28 to TRBJ1-1; possible D gene TRBD1, 5 bases. From germline, CDR1 is MDHEN and CDR2 SYDVKM. This CDR3 is built from 14 residues. Trimming shortened V by 3 bases and J by 4 bases, and 12 bases separated the two germline ends. The CDR3 nucleotides read TGTGCCAGCAGTTTTTGGCAGGGCGGCACTGAAGCTTTCTTT. Translation gives CASSFWQGGTEAFF.

A few counts support this clone. V and J are TRBV4-1 and TRBJ2-7, with 8 bases aligning to TRBD2. Germline values: CDR1 MGHRA, CDR2 YSYEKL. The CDR3 sequence is 15 residues long. J was trimmed by 1 base and V by 1 base; bases with no gene match: 3. The CDR3 protein is CASSQVSGASYEQYF. In DNA form, the CDR3 reads TGCGCCAGCAGCCAAGTTAGCGGGGCGTCCTACGAGCAGTACTTC.

This chain joins TRBV7-9 and TRBJ1-1, with 7 positions matching TRBD1. CDR3 size: 15 residues. Germline values: CDR1 SEHNR, CDR2 FQNEAQ (reference sequence). With V trimmed by 0 bases and J by 3 bases, 4 bases remained unmatched. In DNA, the CDR3 is TGTGCCAGCAGCTTAGCGACAGGGCCGGACACTGAAGCTTTCTTT. Protein: CASSLATGPDTEAFF.

The chain combines TRBV2 with TRBJ2-3; TRBD1 is a possible D gene (6 bases). The germline V and J ends were trimmed by 6 bases and 0 bases, with 13 bases remaining between them. Germline V gene data show CDR1 as SNHLY and CDR2 as FYNNEI. The CDR3 covers 15 residues. The CDR3 here is CASRRTDSSTDTQYF. CDR3 DNA sequence: TGTGCCAGCAGACGGACAGACTCTAGCACAGATACGCAGTATTTT.

The rearrangement links TRBV10-3 to TRBJ1-1, with D perhaps matching TRBD1 (6 bases). CDR1 is ENHRY, CDR2 SYGVKD, per germline. V was clipped by 0 bases and J by 5 bases, with 16 bases between them. The CDR3 length is 16 residues. The DNA for the CDR3 is TGTGCCATCAGTGAGTCCATGGCTGGGACACGAACTGAAGCTTTCTTT. Translating gives CAISESMAGTRTEAFF.

The chain links TRBV19 to TRBJ2-7; weak D call: TRBD1 (5 bases). V lost 3 bases and J 3 bases, leaving 6 bases between the germline ends. CDR1 and CDR2 (germline): LNHDA, SQIVND (reference sequence). The CDR3 is 12 residues long. The CDR3 coding sequence is TGTGCCAGTAGTATTGACAGCTACGAGCAGTACTTC. Protein sequence: CASSIDSYEQYF.

V usage is TRBV14 and J usage is TRBJ2-3, with D perhaps TRBD1 (6 bases). This CDR3 has 16 residues. The V end was cut by 0 bases, the J end by 5 bases, with 15 bases between. Germline CDR1 and CDR2: SGHDN and FVKESK. The CDR3 spells CASSQELRGRGDTQYF. CDR3 bases: TGTGCCAGCAGCCAAGAGTTAAGGGGGAGAGGAGATACGCAGTATTTT.

The chain is built from TRBV19 and TRBJ2-1; the match to TRBD2 covers 10 bases. The CDR3 is 12 residues long. The germline V gene has CDR1 LNHDA and CDR2 SQIVND (reference sequence). Trimming at V came to 7 bases and at J to 10 bases, leaving 4 bases not matched to a gene. The CDR3 DNA is TGTGCCAGTAACGTGGGACTAGCGGAGCAGTTCTTC. Translated, it gives CASNVGLAEQFF.

The chain joins TRBV5-4 to TRBJ2-5; 13 nucleotides agree with TRBD2. The germline CDR1 and CDR2 sequences are SGHNT and YYREEE (reference sequence). The V and J ends lost 4 bases and 3 bases, in that order; junction bases with no gene match: 6. The CDR3 has 16 residues. DNA of the CDR3: TGTGCCAGCAGCCGAGACGGACTAGCGGGAGAAGAGACCCAGTACTTC. Translating gives CASSRDGLAGEETQYF.

The rearrangement links TRBV30 to TRBJ1-1; 12 bases agree with TRBD1. This CDR3 comprises 16 residues. The V segment lost 1 base and the J segment 5 bases; nucleotides outside the gene matches: 8. Germline CDR1 GTSNPN, CDR2 SVGIG (reference sequence). The chain's CDR3 is CAWSAVGQGARTEAFF. The CDR3 coding sequence is TGTGCCTGGAGTGCTGTGGGACAGGGGGCGAGGACTGAAGCTTTCTTT. Together with reference TRBV30 and TRBJ1-1, the CDR3 gives the full variable domain: SQTIHQWPATLVQPVGSPLSLECTVEGTSNPNLYWYRQAAGRGLQLLFYSVGIGQISSEVPQNLSASRPQDRQFILSSKKLLLSDSGFYLCAWSAVGQGARTEAFFGQGTRLTVV.